The 32 T cell receptor beta chains in this list originate from one sample, sequenced in a study of identical twins. TCRdb fed the 5' RACE reads into MiXCR, producing one record per CDR3 protein. The sample lists some 97,000 distinct CDR3 sequences, 5.5% to 7% occurring once. Input material: memory T cells sorted from blood. These receptors originate from a woman in her fifties or sixties in good health.

This clonotype was recorded at least ten times. The chain uses TRBV7-9 and TRBJ2-5; D unresolved. This CDR3 is built from 15 residues. Trimming stripped 2 bases from V and 3 bases from J, with 13 bases between. Germline values: CDR1 SEHNR, CDR2 FQNEAQ (reference sequence). The CDR3 region is CASSLRVGSEETQYF. The CDR3 DNA follows: TGTGCCAGCAGCTTACGGGTGGGGTCGGAAGAGACCCAGTACTTC.

This clonotype came up many times. The CDR3: CSARAANEQFF. In DNA form, the CDR3 reads TGCAGTGCTAGAGCTGCTAATGAGCAGTTCTTC. The chain is built from TRBV20-1 and TRBJ2-1; D unresolved. The CDR3 totals 11 residues. V was clipped by 1 base and J by 7 bases, with 5 bases between them. Looked up from germline, CDR1 is DFQATT and CDR2 is SNEGSKA (reference sequence).

This clonotype was observed many times. The chain is built from TRBV29-1 and TRBJ2-3; either TRBD1 or TRBD2 may fit D (5 bases each). The CDR3 covers 14 residues. V was trimmed by 3 bases and J by 2 bases, leaving 12 bases between them. The germline V gene encodes CDR1 SQVTM and CDR2 ANQGSEA. In DNA form, the CDR3 reads TGCAGCGTTGAGTCCGGGACCATCACAGATACGCAGTATTTT. Its protein product is CSVESGTITDTQYF.

This clonotype was counted a few times. The chain has TRBV7-9 and TRBJ2-4; TRBD1 aligns across 11 bases. Germline values: CDR1 SEHNR, CDR2 FQNEAQ (reference sequence). The CDR3 is 15 amino acids. With 5 bases clipped from V and 7 bases from J, the junction kept 7 bases outside the gene matches. The DNA of the CDR3 is TGTGCCAGCAGCCAAACCGGGACAGGGGGGAACATTCAGTACTTC. Its protein product is CASSQTGTGGNIQYF.

This clonotype was observed at least ten times. The chain links TRBV6-2 or TRBV6-3 to TRBJ2-2, with 9 bases matching TRBD2. The CDR3 sequence is 18 residues long. V lost 3 bases, J lost 4 bases, and 12 bases stayed unmatched. Germline lookup yields CDR1 MNHEY and CDR2 SVGEGT. Written as DNA, the CDR3 is TGTGCCAGCAGTTATCTGGCGGGAGGGCCCGTGGGCACCGGGGAGCTGTTTTTT. It codes for CASSYLAGGPVGTGELFF.

Only a few counts were recorded for this clonotype. The chain uses TRBV4-1 and TRBJ1-2; no firm D call. This CDR3 is built from 15 residues. From germline, CDR1 is MGHRA and CDR2 YSYEKL. Deletions cut 2 bases from V and 0 bases from J, with 10 bases between. CDR3 in amino acids: CASSQFLVTNYGYTF. CDR3 bases: TGCGCCAGCAGCCAATTTCTAGTAACTAACTATGGCTACACCTTC.

This clonotype was observed at least ten times. This rearrangement joins TRBV4-2 to TRBJ2-1, with 15 bases identical to TRBD2. The CDR3 contains 17 residues. After removal of 7 bases from V and 7 bases from J, the junction contained 11 bases not matched to a gene. Germline values: CDR1 LGHNA, CDR2 YNFKEQ. The CDR3, as DNA: TGTGCCAGCAAGGACCCGGGACTAGCGGGAGGCCGGAATGAGCAGTTCTTC. This codes for CASKDPGLAGGRNEQFF.

This clonotype was detected a few times. This chain connects TRBV5-4 to TRBJ2-5; TRBD2 agrees at 14 bases. V lost 4 bases to trimming and J lost 5 bases; unmatched junction nucleotides: 7. From germline, CDR1 is SGHNT and CDR2 YYREEE (reference sequence). The CDR3 has 16 amino acids. DNA of the CDR3: TGTGCCAGCAGCACTGGGACTAGCGGGAGTTGGGAGACCCAGTACTTC. This translates into CASSTGTSGSWETQYF.

This clonotype was seen at least ten times. The chain has TRBV2 and TRBJ2-1, with D perhaps matching TRBD1 (5 bases). The CDR3 is 12 amino acids. Germline V gives CDR1 SNHLY, CDR2 FYNNEI. The V end was cut by 4 bases, the J end by 12 bases, with 13 bases between. For the CDR3, the DNA is TGTGCCAGCAGTGGGGGCCCTGGTATGCAGTTCTTC. This translates into CASSGGPGMQFF. The full variable domain, rest sourced from reference TRBV2 and TRBJ2-1, is EPEVTQTPSHQVTQMGQEVILRCVPISNHLYFYWYRQILGQKVEFLVSFYNNEISEKSEIFDDQFSVERPDGSNFTLKIRSTKLEDSAMYFCASSGGPGMQFFGPGTRLTVL.

A few counts support this clonotype. The chain joins TRBV9 to TRBJ2-1; TRBD2 aligns across 8 bases. The ends lost 4 bases at V and 7 bases at J; junction bases unmatched: 10. This CDR3 is built from 15 residues. Germline V gene sequence: CDR1 SGDLS, CDR2 YYNGEE. CDR3 region: CASSPQPGLGNEQFF. CDR3 sequence (DNA): TGTGCCAGCAGCCCCCAACCGGGACTAGGAAATGAGCAGTTCTTC.

This clonotype has ten or more counts. The chain is built from TRBV25-1 and TRBJ2-5; D is possibly TRBD2 (5 bases). CDR1 MGHDK and CDR2 SYGVNS come from the germline V gene. V lost 0 bases, J lost 1 base, and 9 bases lay in between. The CDR3 is 15 residues long. The CDR3 loop is CASSEYSGLQETQYF. DNA of the CDR3: TGTGCCAGCAGTGAATACTCAGGACTCCAAGAGACCCAGTACTTC.

The sample holds many counts of this clonotype. The CDR3 sequence is CASSSAGLDYNEQFF. CDR3 in DNA: TGTGCCAGCAGCTCGGCGGGATTAGACTACAATGAGCAGTTCTTC. The chain recombines TRBV5-5 with TRBJ2-1; D may be TRBD2 (6 bases). CDR3 length: 15 residues. The V and J ends lost 3 bases and 3 bases respectively, with 13 bases between them. CDR1 and CDR2 (germline): SGHKS, YYEKEE (reference sequence).

This clonotype was observed at least ten times. V usage is TRBV19 and J usage is TRBJ2-3; 7 bases are shared with TRBD2. J lost 2 bases, V lost 6 bases, and 8 bases had no gene match. In germline, CDR1 is LNHDA, CDR2 SQIVND (reference sequence). CDR3 size: 15 residues. CDR3 loop: CASRAASGYTDTQYF. CDR3 bases: TGTGCCAGTAGGGCCGCTAGCGGTTACACAGATACGCAGTATTTT.

At least ten counts were recorded for this clonotype. The J gene is TRBJ2-7, the V gene TRBV5-1, with TRBD2 as a possible D gene (6 bases). V was clipped by 4 bases and J by 0 bases, with 8 bases between them. The germline V gene has CDR1 SGHRS and CDR2 YFSETQ. The CDR3 totals 13 residues. CDR3: CASSLGSSYEQYV. DNA of the CDR3: TGCGCCAGCAGCCTCGGGAGCTCCTACGAGCAGTACGTC.

This chain links TRBV19 with TRBJ2-2; TRBD2 might be the D (5 bases). V dropped 8 bases and J dropped 7 bases, with 14 bases sitting between them. The CDR3 is 13 residues long. The germline V gene encodes CDR1 LNHDA and CDR2 SQIVND (reference sequence). CDR3: CASPPPGDGELFF. CDR3 DNA: TGTGCCAGTCCTCCTCCCGGGGACGGGGAGCTGTTTTTT.

The V gene is TRBV19, the J gene TRBJ2-1, with D perhaps TRBD1 or TRBD2 (5 bases each). The V and J ends lost 7 bases and 7 bases respectively, with 14 bases between them. The germline V gene encodes CDR1 LNHDA and CDR2 SQIVND (reference sequence). The CDR3 length is 13 residues. In DNA, the CDR3 is TGTGCCAGTATGGGGACGCTCGAGAATGAGCAGTTCTTC. This encodes CASMGTLENEQFF.

This clonotype was recorded many times. The chain joins TRBV4-1 to TRBJ2-5, with 9 bases that match TRBD1. Germline values: CDR1 MGHRA, CDR2 YSYEKL. V trimming: 0 bases; J trimming: 1 base; junction bases outside the gene matches: 6. The CDR3 is 17 amino acids. The CDR3 spells CASSQDPGTGFQETQYF. In nucleotides, the CDR3 is TGCGCCAGCAGCCAAGATCCGGGGACAGGGTTCCAAGAGACCCAGTACTTC.

This clonotype was detected many times. The chain joins TRBV20-1 to TRBJ1-4; D unresolved. CDR3 length equals 16 residues. V was shortened by 0 bases and J by 7 bases, with 18 bases between the two germline ends. Germline V gene lookup returns CDR1 DFQATT and CDR2 SNEGSKA (reference sequence). Here the CDR3 reads CSARDLREMASEKLFF. The DNA of the CDR3 is TGCAGTGCTAGAGATCTTAGGGAAATGGCCAGTGAAAAACTGTTTTTT.

This clonotype has at least ten counts. The V call is TRBV7-6, the J call TRBJ2-3, with TRBD2 matching over 8 bases. This CDR3 has 16 residues. Per the germline V gene, CDR1 is SGHVS and CDR2 is FNYEAQ. V trimming: 3 bases; J trimming: 0 bases; junction bases outside the gene matches: 5. CDR3 nucleotide sequence: TGTGCCAGCAGCTTTGGCGGGAGGTTTAGCACAGATACGCAGTATTTT. As protein: CASSFGGRFSTDTQYF.

This clonotype was found a few times. This chain uses TRBV14 with TRBJ1-2; D is perhaps TRBD1 (6 bases). Germline values: CDR1 SGHDN, CDR2 FVKESK. The V gene lost 5 bases and the J gene lost 6 bases, with 16 bases spanning the gap. The CDR3 contains 14 residues. The chain's CDR3 is CASSTRTVFDGYTF. The CDR3 bases are TGTGCCAGCAGCACCCGGACAGTGTTTGATGGCTACACCTTC.

This clonotype was seen more than once but under ten times. The chain employs TRBV27 and TRBJ2-6; D is unclear. CDR1 and CDR2 (germline): MNHEY, SMNVEV (reference sequence). V gave up 3 bases and J gave up 3 bases, with 3 bases separating them. This CDR3 spans 13 amino acids. The CDR3 protein is CASSLNGANVLTF. As DNA, the CDR3 is TGTGCCAGCAGTTTGAATGGGGCCAACGTCCTGACTTTC.

This clonotype was counted ten times or more. J is TRBJ1-1 and V is TRBV29-1, with 8 bases that match TRBD1. The CDR3 consists of 12 residues. CDR1 SQVTM and CDR2 ANQGSEA come from the germline V gene. V lost 6 bases and J lost 1; bases outside the gene matches: 1. The CDR3 sequence: CSVGTGNTEAFF. The CDR3 region has the DNA TGCAGCGTGGGGACAGGGAACACTGAAGCTTTCTTT.

In its sample, this clonotype was seen a few times. The chain recombines TRBV28 with TRBJ2-5; unclear D gene. V was cut by 6 bases and J by 2 bases, with 13 bases left in between. This CDR3 has 14 amino acids. The V gene's germline CDR1 is MDHEN and CDR2 SYDVKM. This chain's CDR3 is CASSPPSAQETQYF. The CDR3 DNA reads as TGTGCCAGCAGCCCCCCCAGCGCGCAAGAGACCCAGTACTTC. The complete variable domain, with remaining parts taken from reference TRBV28 and TRBJ2-5, reads DVKVTQSSRYLVKRTGEKVFLECVQDMDHENMFWYRQDPGLGLRLIYFSYDVKMKEKGDIPEGYSVSREKKERFSLILESASTNQTSMYLCASSPPSAQETQYFGPGTRLLVL.

This clonotype has at least ten counts. The chain joins TRBV12-5 to TRBJ2-1; TRBD1 aligns across 9 bases. This CDR3 comprises 14 residues. Germline assignment: CDR1 LGHNT and CDR2 FRNRAP. The V gene end was trimmed by 5 bases and the J gene end by 4 bases; junction bases not matched to a gene: 3. For the CDR3, the DNA is TGTGCTAGTGGTAACGGACAGGGGTACAATGAGCAGTTCTTC. This gives the protein CASGNGQGYNEQFF.

Many counts were recorded for this clonotype. This chain uses TRBV9 with TRBJ2-1; tentative D call: TRBD2 (7 bases). With 4 bases removed from V and 4 bases from J, the gap between germline ends came to 15 bases. The germline V gene has CDR1 SGDLS and CDR2 YYNGEE. This CDR3 comprises 15 residues. DNA for the CDR3: TGTGCCAGCAGCCCCGGGGGGCGAAGATACAATGAGCAGTTCTTC. Its protein product is CASSPGGRRYNEQFF.

This clonotype came up many times. V and J are TRBV5-1 and TRBJ1-1; the match to TRBD1 covers 8 bases. The CDR3 covers 14 residues. The V and J ends lost 6 bases and 0 bases, in that order; junction bases with no gene match: 4. Germline V gene data show CDR1 as SGHRS and CDR2 as YFSETQ. This chain's CDR3 is CASTPQGVNTEAFF. DNA of the CDR3: TGCGCCAGCACCCCACAGGGGGTGAACACTGAAGCTTTCTTT.

This clonotype was observed many times. The genes are TRBV4-1 and TRBJ2-3, with TRBD1 matching over 9 bases. J lost 6 bases, V lost 1 base, and 11 bases had no gene match. This CDR3 region has 17 residues. Germline V lookup: CDR1 MGHRA, CDR2 YSYEKL. In DNA, the CDR3 is TGCGCCAGCAGCCAAGGGCCCTCCGGGACAGGGTCGGATACGCAGTATTTT. As protein: CASSQGPSGTGSDTQYF.

Ten or more counts support this clonotype. J is TRBJ2-7 and V is TRBV3-1; the D is unclear. The CDR3 spans 15 residues. Germline CDR1 reads LGHDT; CDR2 reads YNNKEL (reference sequence). V lost 1 base and J lost 3, with 13 bases in between. The CDR3 reads CASSQGAGSIYEQYF. The CDR3 bases are TGTGCCAGCAGCCAAGGGGCAGGAAGCATCTACGAGCAGTACTTC.

This clonotype was observed a handful of times. The rearrangement links TRBV30 to TRBJ2-1, with 12 bases identical to TRBD1. This CDR3 is 14 amino acids long. Per germline, CDR1 GTSNPN and CDR2 SVGIG (reference sequence). V lost 5 bases and J lost 6; bases outside the gene matches: 5. CDR3 nucleotides: TGTGCCTGGGGCGGGGACAGGGGGCTCAATGAGCAGTTCTTC. Translation gives CAWGGDRGLNEQFF.

The genes are TRBV7-8 and TRBJ2-7, with TRBD1 matching 11 bases. V shed 5 bases and J 3 bases; nucleotides not matched to a gene: 3. Germline CDR1 reads SGHVS; CDR2 reads FQNEAQ. The CDR3 consists of 14 residues. DNA for the CDR3: TGTGCCAGCAGCCCCGGGACAGGGGGCTACGAGCAGTACGTC. Translating gives CASSPGTGGYEQYV.

This clonotype was seen ten or more times. The V gene is TRBV6-1, the J gene TRBJ1-3; maybe TRBD1 (5 bases). The CDR3 contains 15 residues. Per germline, CDR1 MNHNS and CDR2 SASEGT. Between the trimmed V and J ends, which lost 5 bases and 0 bases, there was a span of 11 bases. CDR3 bases: TGTGCCAGCAGTCAGGGAAGGAACTCTGGAAACACCATATATTTT. As protein: CASSQGRNSGNTIYF.

This clonotype was observed at least ten times. This chain connects TRBV5-5 to TRBJ1-6, with D unresolved. Germline assignment: CDR1 SGHKS and CDR2 YYEKEE (reference sequence). The V and J ends lost 0 bases and 10 bases respectively, with 5 bases between them. There are 12 residues in the CDR3. CDR3 sequence reads: CASSLERSPLHF. The CDR3 DNA is TGTGCCAGCAGCTTGGAGAGGTCACCCCTCCACTTT.